This TCR beta chain stems from a study of early T cells in non-severe SARS-CoV-2 infection. TCRdb passed the 5' RACE reads through MiXCR, listing each CDR3 protein once. In the table there are around 60,000 distinct CDR3 sequences, over 9.5% of which are singletons. The receptor's source is an adult who was a healthcare worker with PCR-confirmed SARS-CoV-2 infection or an uninfected control (not recorded which). Sequences were obtained from whole blood.

CDR3 residues: CASKGTGKETQYF. The DNA for the CDR3 is TGCGCCAGCAAGGGAACAGGGAAAGAGACCCAGTACTTC. The chain uses TRBV5-1 and TRBJ2-5; a weak D match, TRBD1 (6 bases). The V and J ends lost 6 bases and 3 bases respectively, with 12 bases between them. This CDR3 comprises 13 residues. Per germline, CDR1 SGHRS and CDR2 YFSETQ.